This T cell receptor beta chain was sequenced for a study of T cells in localized non-small cell lung cancer. Lung tissue at least 2 cm from the tumor margin was confirmed free of atypia. Assay used: immunoSEQ multiplex PCR; TCRdb lists only in-frame clones, some missing. The sample has 1,500 or so clones; approximately 25% are singletons. This clone was picked up a small number of times. The CDR3 is made up of 15 amino acids. V was pared by 6 bases and J by 1 base, with 15 bases between. The sequence came from a male donor older than 55 with stage II lung adenocarcinoma. Sequencing was performed on normal lung tissue next to the tumor, taken before any cancer treatment. The gene calls are TRBV23-1 and TRBJ1-1; D is perhaps TRBD1 (5 bases). TRBV23-1 is treated as an ORF (open reading frame) with a function not yet certain. CDR3 nucleotides: TGCGCCAGCAGCCAAGAATCAGGGCGGAACACTGAAGCTTTCTTT. Its protein product is CASSQESGRNTEAFF.